This TCR beta chain was profiled in a study of cytomegalovirus exposure and HLA in healthy donors. Study at large: An earlier analysis identified 117 million unique TCR beta sequences in about 179 million T cells. The study's findings and limits: After further analysis at a later stage, 16,951 TCR beta sequences were associated with HLA alleles at 0.05 false discovery rate. Accurate HLA-A and HLA-B prediction from TCR beta sequences was reported for most subjects.

CDR1 MNHEY and CDR2 SVGAGI come from the germline V gene. The germline V and J ends were trimmed by 1 base and 3 bases, with 9 bases remaining between them. The CDR3 sequence is 15 residues long. PCR amplification relied on 60 Vbeta primers (plus 13 Jbeta primers). Measured with immunoSEQ multiplex PCR; TCRdb has only the in-frame clones, and not every one. Of some 130,000 clones detected, roughly 85% appear once; the ten largest clones hold about 7%. A remark on this clone: Its antigen is undetermined.

Healthy bone marrow donors made up the donor group. The sample was PBMCs. The chain couples TRBV6-5 to TRBJ1-4; tentative D call: TRBD1 (5 bases). This sequence originates from a man in his forties in good health and CMV-seropositive. The CDR3 region has the DNA TGTGCCAGCAGTTACTTAGGGGAATCTAATGAAAAACTGTTTTTT. Amino acids: CASSYLGESNEKLFF.